This T cell receptor beta chain was captured by sequencing in a study of OX40 agonist ivuxolimab in advanced cancers. Study summary: At approximately 83% male, the cohort had a mean age of 60 years, ranging from roughly 23 to 80.

Sequencing was performed with immunoSEQ multiplex PCR; in TCRdb, only in-frame clones are kept and a portion is missing. Of approximately 130,000 clones listed, about nine tenths are singletons. Enrollment shut out patients with autoimmune disease history or systemic immunosuppression. Findings of the study overall: People who partly responded at 0.1-3.0 mg/kg had some of the least clonal expansion seen.

Germline V gene lookup returns CDR1 MNHEY and CDR2 SMNVEV (reference sequence). The CDR3 has 15 residues. Of note for this clone: The antigen remains undetermined.

This TCR came from an adult with an advanced solid tumor such as melanoma, head and neck, liver or kidney cancer. Sequenced here: CD4+ or CD8+ T cells sorted from blood, sampled in a trial of the OX40 agonist ivuxolimab. This chain joins TRBV27 and TRBJ2-5, with 9 bases lining up with TRBD1. The assigned J gene may be wrong: the sequence end matches TRBJ2-7 better. CDR3 DNA: TGTGCCAGCAGTGGGACAGGGTTTTTTCGCTACGAGCAGTACTTC. This gives the protein CASSGTGFFRYEQYF.